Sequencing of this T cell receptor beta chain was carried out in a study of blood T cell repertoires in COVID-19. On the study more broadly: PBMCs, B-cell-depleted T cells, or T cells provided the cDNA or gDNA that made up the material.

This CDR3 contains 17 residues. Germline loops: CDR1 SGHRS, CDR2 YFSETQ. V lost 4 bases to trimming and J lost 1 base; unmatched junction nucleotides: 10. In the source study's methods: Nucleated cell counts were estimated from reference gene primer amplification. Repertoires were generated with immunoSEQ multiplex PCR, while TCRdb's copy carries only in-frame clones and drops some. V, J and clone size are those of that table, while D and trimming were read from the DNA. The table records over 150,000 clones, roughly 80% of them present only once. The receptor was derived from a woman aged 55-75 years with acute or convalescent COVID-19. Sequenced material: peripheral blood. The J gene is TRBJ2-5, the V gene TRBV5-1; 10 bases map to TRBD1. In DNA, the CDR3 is TGCGCCAGCAGCCGTAAACCGGGACAGGGGTTCCAAGAGACCCAGTACTTC. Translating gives CASSRKPGQGFQETQYF.